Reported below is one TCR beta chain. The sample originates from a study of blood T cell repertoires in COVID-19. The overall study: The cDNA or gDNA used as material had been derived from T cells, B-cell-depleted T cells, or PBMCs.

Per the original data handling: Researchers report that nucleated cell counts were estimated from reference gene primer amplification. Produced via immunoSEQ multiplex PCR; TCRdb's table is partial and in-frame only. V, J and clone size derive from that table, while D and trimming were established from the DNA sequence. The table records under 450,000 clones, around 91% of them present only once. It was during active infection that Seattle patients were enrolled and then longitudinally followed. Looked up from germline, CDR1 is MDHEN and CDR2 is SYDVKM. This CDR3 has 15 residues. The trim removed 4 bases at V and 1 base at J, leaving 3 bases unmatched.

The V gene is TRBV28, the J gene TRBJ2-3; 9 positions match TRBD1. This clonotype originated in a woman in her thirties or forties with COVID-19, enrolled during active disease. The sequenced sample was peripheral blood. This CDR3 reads CASSSTGGGTDTQYF. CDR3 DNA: TGTGCCAGCAGTTCGACAGGGGGTGGCACAGATACGCAGTATTTT.